The 23 T cell receptor beta chains presented below share a single source sample, sequenced in a study of blood T cells in healthy people across ages. Primed by a sample-barcoded 5' primer and a J-beta primer mix, a second PCR proceeded for roughly 7 to 11 cycles. From the 5' RACE reads, TCRdb called clonotypes with MiXCR, one entry per CDR3 protein. The sample shows fewer than 2,000,000 distinct CDR3 sequences, around 40% of them seen only once. The source material was blood. The source is a human donor in good health.

V is TRBV7-2 and J is TRBJ2-3; no reliable D call. CDR1 and CDR2 (germline): SGHTA, FQGNSA. This CDR3 is 15 amino acids long. Trimming removed 4 bases at V and 4 bases at J, with 15 bases between. CDR3 DNA sequence: TGTGCCAGCAGCTCGCGCGCAGGCCGGGCAGATACGCAGTATTTT. Translating gives CASSSRAGRADTQYF.

The chain recombines TRBV7-9 with TRBJ2-1; TRBD2 aligns across 12 bases. CDR1 is SEHNR, CDR2 FQNEAQ, per germline (reference sequence). This CDR3 region has 15 residues. The trim removed 4 bases at V and 9 bases at J, leaving 7 bases unmatched. CDR3 sequence (DNA): TGTGCCAGCAGCTCACTAGCGGGGGGAAGGATTGAGCAGTTCTTC. Its translation: CASSSLAGGRIEQFF.

The chain couples TRBV20-1 to TRBJ2-3, with a possible D match to TRBD1 (6 bases). V lost 3 bases and J 5 bases, leaving 21 bases between the germline ends. The germline CDR1 and CDR2 sequences are DFQATT and SNEGSKA (reference sequence). CDR3 size: 16 residues. The CDR3 coding sequence is TGCAGTGCTAGGGGCAGGGGAAGGTATATGGTAGATACGCAGTATTTT. This codes for CSARGRGRYMVDTQYF.

This clonotype came up a few times. This chain connects TRBV24-1 to TRBJ1-1; D is undetermined. Germline V gene sequence: CDR1 KGHDR, CDR2 SFDVKD. The CDR3 consists of 13 residues. Trimming took off 8 bases at V and 3 bases at J, with 12 bases between the two ends. The CDR3 DNA follows: TGTGCCACCAAAGGCTCGAGGGACACTGAAGCTTTCTTT. Its protein is CATKGSRDTEAFF.

This clonotype was detected only a few times. The V gene is TRBV29-1, the J gene TRBJ2-7; tentatively, D is TRBD2 (6 bases). This CDR3 has 14 residues. Germline CDR1 reads SQVTM; CDR2 reads ANQGSEA. Between the trimmed V and J ends, which lost 5 bases and 1 base, there was a span of 15 bases. Here the CDR3 reads CSVRLLADSYEQYF. CDR3 sequence (DNA): TGCAGCGTTCGGCTATTAGCGGATTCCTACGAGCAGTACTTC.

This clonotype was observed many times. The J gene is TRBJ1-2, the V gene TRBV12-3 or TRBV12-4; TRBD1 is a possible D gene (6 bases). Trimming cost V 5 bases and J 8 bases, with 15 bases left between them. The CDR3 extends over 13 amino acids. CDR3 DNA sequence: TGTGCCAGCAGTCCCCCGGGGGGCAAGGGCTACACCTTC. Protein product: CASSPPGGKGYTF.

The chain employs TRBV7-2 and TRBJ1-4, with no clear D. Per the germline V gene, CDR1 is SGHTA and CDR2 is FQGNSA. Between the trimmed V and J ends, which lost 2 bases and 0 bases, there was a span of 13 bases. The CDR3 contains 17 residues. The CDR3 bases are TGTGCCAGCAGCTTATTTCTGGTGGGGACAACTAATGAAAAACTGTTTTTT. Translating it yields CASSLFLVGTTNEKLFF.

A word on this clonotype: The junction does not match germline at one end; this may be a read error. V and J are TRBV11-1 and TRBJ2-7; D tentatively fits TRBD1 or TRBD2 (6 bases each). The CDR3 totals 15 residues. Germline assignment: CDR1 SGHAT and CDR2 FQDESV (reference sequence). The DNA of the CDR3 is TGCGCCAGCAGCCCCGGCCGGGGGCAGGGCCACGAGCAGTACTTC. Protein product: CASSPGRGQGHEQYF.

This clonotype was found a few times. This chain uses TRBV7-9 with TRBJ2-5; 8 bases map to TRBD2. Germline V gene lookup returns CDR1 SEHNR and CDR2 FQNEAQ (reference sequence). J gave up 12 bases and V 3 bases, and 6 bases lay outside the gene matches. The CDR3 totals 12 residues. The CDR3 DNA reads as TGTGCCAGCAGCTTTAAAGCGGGGGATAAGTACTTC. This codes for CASSFKAGDKYF.

This chain connects TRBV6-5 to TRBJ1-4; no clear D. This CDR3 contains 13 residues. Per the germline V gene, CDR1 is MNHEY and CDR2 is SVGAGI. Trimming shortened V by 8 bases and J by 3 bases, and 10 bases separated the two germline ends. The CDR3 sequence is CASHRAANEKLFF. As DNA, the CDR3 is TGTGCCAGCCACAGAGCGGCTAATGAAAAACTGTTTTTT.

This chain connects TRBV3-1 to TRBJ2-5; D gene ambiguous. V was pared by 4 bases and J by 5 bases, with 20 bases between. Per the germline V gene, CDR1 is LGHDT and CDR2 is YNNKEL (reference sequence). The CDR3 runs to 16 residues. CDR3 residues: CASSPTGPHAGETQYF. CDR3 sequence (DNA): TGTGCCAGCAGCCCCACCGGACCCCACGCCGGGGAGACCCAGTACTTC.

V and J are TRBV6-5 and TRBJ1-6; 9 bases fit TRBD1. The CDR3 is made up of 13 amino acids. Losses at the gene ends were 7 bases for V and 10 bases for J; bases not matched to a gene: 5. The germline V gene encodes CDR1 MNHEY and CDR2 SVGAGI. The CDR3 DNA reads as TGTGCCAGCACTAGGACAGGGGACTCACCCCTCCACTTT. Translation: CASTRTGDSPLHF.

A note on this clonotype: An end of the junction differs from the germline gene, which may be a read error. The gene calls are TRBV4-3 and TRBJ2-5; D may be TRBD1 (6 bases). This CDR3 region has 14 residues. CDR1 LGHNA and CDR2 YSLEER come from the germline V gene. CDR3: CASSQEQGPETQYF. The CDR3 DNA follows: TGTGCCAGCAGCCAAGAACAGGGCCCAGAGACCCAGTACTTC.

V is TRBV2 and J is TRBJ1-5, with D possibly being TRBD1 (5 bases). The V gene lost 6 bases and the J gene lost 11 bases, with 23 bases spanning the gap. CDR3 length: 15 amino acids. CDR1 SNHLY and CDR2 FYNNEI come from the germline V gene. The CDR3 reads CASRDKPGPQETQHF. The CDR3 nucleotides are TGTGCCAGCAGGGACAAACCAGGCCCCCAAGAGACCCAGCATTTT.

V is TRBV10-3 and J is TRBJ1-3; no firm D call. Germline CDR1 is ENHRY and CDR2 is SYGVKD. The CDR3 runs 14 residues. Trimming removed 0 bases from V and 4 bases from J, with 7 bases in between. The CDR3, as DNA: TGTGCCATCAGTGAGTCGCGTCAAGGAAACACCATATATTTT. Amino acids: CAISESRQGNTIYF.

This clonotype showed up just a few times. This chain joins TRBV5-6 and TRBJ1-5; D might be TRBD1 (6 bases). V lost 3 bases, J lost 0 bases, and 19 bases lay in between. Germline V gene data show CDR1 as SGHDT and CDR2 as YYEEEE. CDR3 length: 18 residues. CDR3 sequence reads: CASSSRREQGNSNQPQHF. CDR3 in DNA: TGTGCCAGCAGCTCCCGGAGGGAACAGGGCAATAGCAATCAGCCCCAGCATTTT.

This rearrangement joins TRBV4-3 to TRBJ1-6; no clear D. There are 15 residues in the CDR3. Germline V gene sequence: CDR1 LGHNA, CDR2 YSLEER. Trimming took off 0 bases at V and 8 bases at J, with 11 bases between the two ends. The CDR3 protein is CASSQELEGYSPLHF. CDR3 nucleotides: TGCGCCAGCAGCCAAGAGTTGGAGGGATATTCACCCCTCCACTTT.

The table lists this clonotype with a few counts. This chain connects TRBV6-6 to TRBJ2-1, with D tentatively TRBD1 or TRBD2 (5 bases each). V lost 7 bases and J 5 bases, leaving 15 bases between the germline ends. This CDR3 spans 14 amino acids. Germline loops: CDR1 MNHNY, CDR2 SVGAGI (reference sequence). This CDR3 reads CASNSPWGNNEQFF. The CDR3 DNA reads as TGTGCCAGCAATTCACCCTGGGGGAACAATGAGCAGTTCTTC.

The chain is built from TRBV4-3 and TRBJ2-7; tentatively, D is TRBD1 (6 bases). V was cut by 0 bases and J by 2 bases, with 11 bases left in between. CDR3 length: 15 amino acids. The germline CDR1 and CDR2 sequences are LGHNA and YSLEER. CDR3 amino acids: CASSQDGRGTYEQYF. In nucleotides, the CDR3 is TGCGCCAGCAGCCAAGACGGCAGGGGAACCTACGAGCAGTACTTC.

The V gene is TRBV4-1, the J gene TRBJ1-6; tentative D call: TRBD1 (5 bases). V shed 0 bases and J shed 9 bases, with 9 bases lying between them. Germline V gene data show CDR1 as MGHRA and CDR2 as YSYEKL. The CDR3 extends over 14 amino acids. The CDR3 here is CASSQEGTPSPLHF. The CDR3 bases are TGCGCCAGCAGCCAAGAAGGGACCCCTTCACCCCTCCACTTT.

This clonotype has only a few counts. The chain has TRBV29-1 and TRBJ1-3; weak D call: TRBD1 (5 bases). Germline CDR1 SQVTM, CDR2 ANQGSEA. This CDR3 contains 13 residues. Between the trimmed V and J ends, which lost 4 bases and 0 bases, there was a span of 7 bases. This CDR3 is CSVGQYSGNTIYF. The CDR3 DNA follows: TGCAGCGTTGGACAGTACTCTGGAAACACCATATATTTT.

J is TRBJ1-1 and V is TRBV12-3 or TRBV12-4, with D perhaps TRBD1 (5 bases). The V and J ends lost 6 bases and 8 bases respectively, with 19 bases between them. The CDR3 length is 14 residues. CDR3 residues: CASSLSQVREEAFF. CDR3 sequence (DNA): TGTGCCAGCAGCTTGTCACAGGTCCGCGAAGAAGCTTTCTTT.

The V and J genes are TRBV25-1 and TRBJ2-5; 8 bases are a match to TRBD1. Unmatched junction bases numbered 2, after V lost 2 bases and J lost 3 bases. Germline V gene sequence: CDR1 MGHDK, CDR2 SYGVNS. The CDR3 spans 14 residues. This CDR3 reads CASSEPDREETQYF. In DNA, the CDR3 is TGTGCCAGCAGTGAACCGGACAGGGAAGAGACCCAGTACTTC. The full variable domain, in which reference TRBV25-1 and TRBJ2-5 provide the parts outside the CDR3, is EADIYQTPRYLVIGTGKKITLECSQTMGHDKMYWYQQDPGMELHLIHYSYGVNSTEKGDLSSESTVSRIRTEHFPLTLESARPSHTSQYLCASSEPDREETQYFGPGTRLLVL.